One sample yielded the 9 T cell receptor beta chains listed below, sequenced in a study of identical twins. TCRdb re-called the 5' RACE reads with MiXCR, one entry per CDR3 protein. This sample has nearly 650,000 distinct CDR3 sequences, with under 8.5% found just once. This sample was shared with a second study, whose subject was yellow fever vaccine responses in identical twins.

Sequencing was performed on PBMCs. The receptors were gathered from a woman aged 18-29 years in good health.

This chain links TRBV12-3 or TRBV12-4 with TRBJ2-7; 7 positions agree with TRBD2. The junction had 12 bases not matched to a gene; V was cut back by 5 bases and J by 5 bases. This CDR3 is built from 15 residues. CDR3 sequence (DNA): TGTGCCAGCAGTCCCCTATGGGCTAGCGGCGACGAGCAGTACTTC. This sequence encodes CASSPLWASGDEQYF.

There are a few counts of this clonotype. The chain carries TRBV7-2 and TRBJ2-3, with D possibly TRBD1 on 5 matching bases. The CDR3 has 16 amino acids. Germline V gene lookup returns CDR1 SGHTA and CDR2 FQGNSA. Trimming removed 5 bases at V and 2 bases at J, with 17 bases between. The CDR3, as DNA: TGTGCCAGCAGCGAAATCCCTCAGGGATACACAGATACGCAGTATTTT. It yields the protein CASSEIPQGYTDTQYF.

Ten or more counts support this clonotype. V is TRBV11-2 and J is TRBJ2-1; D may correspond to TRBD1 or TRBD2 (5 bases each). The V gene lost 6 bases and the J gene lost 7 bases, with 19 bases spanning the gap. The V gene's germline CDR1 is SGHAT and CDR2 FQNNGV. This CDR3 is 15 amino acids long. Here the CDR3 reads CASRSVRPWGNEQFF. The CDR3 bases are TGTGCCAGCAGGTCTGTACGCCCCTGGGGGAATGAGCAGTTCTTC.

The J gene is TRBJ2-7, the V gene TRBV20-1, with D perhaps matching TRBD1 (6 bases). The germline V and J ends were trimmed by 4 bases and 1 base, with 8 bases remaining between them. The CDR3 runs 12 residues. Germline CDR1 reads DFQATT; CDR2 reads SNEGSKA (reference sequence). The CDR3 is CSANRESYEQYF. The CDR3 DNA follows: TGCAGTGCTAACAGGGAATCCTACGAGCAGTACTTC.

This clonotype occurred a few times. The genes are TRBV20-1 and TRBJ2-1, with 14 nucleotides matching TRBD2. Germline loops: CDR1 DFQATT, CDR2 SNEGSKA (reference sequence). J lost 7 bases, V lost 0 bases, and 8 bases had no gene match. The CDR3 extends over 17 amino acids. The CDR3 region is CSARDLGTSGSGNEQFF. CDR3 nucleotides: TGCAGTGCTAGAGATTTGGGGACTAGCGGGAGTGGTAATGAGCAGTTCTTC.

The gene calls are TRBV6-1 and TRBJ2-2; D might be TRBD1 (6 bases). CDR1 MNHNS and CDR2 SASEGT come from the germline V gene. V lost 6 bases and J 4 bases, leaving 15 bases between the germline ends. This CDR3 comprises 15 residues. The CDR3 region is CASRKNRDTTGELFF. For the CDR3, the DNA is TGTGCCAGCAGGAAGAACAGGGATACCACCGGGGAGCTGTTTTTT.

The rearrangement uses TRBV25-1 and TRBJ2-2; TRBD1 matches 9 bases. The junction had 5 bases not matched to a gene; V was cut back by 2 bases and J by 4 bases. The CDR3 extends over 16 amino acids. The germline V gene has CDR1 MGHDK and CDR2 SYGVNS. This CDR3 is CASSEPTGGGTGELFF. For the CDR3, the DNA is TGTGCCAGCAGTGAACCCACAGGGGGCGGCACCGGGGAGCTGTTTTTT.

This clonotype was detected many times. This sequence joins TRBV5-6 and TRBJ2-2; D is possibly TRBD2 (6 bases). This CDR3 is built from 15 residues. Germline V gives CDR1 SGHDT, CDR2 YYEEEE. Trimming stripped 1 base from V and 3 bases from J, with 10 bases between. The CDR3 nucleotides are TGTGCCAGCAGCTTGCGGGGAGGTGACACCGGGGAGCTGTTTTTT. Protein: CASSLRGGDTGELFF.

The sample holds many counts of this clonotype. The V and J genes are TRBV6-4 and TRBJ2-1, with 7 bases that match TRBD1. This CDR3 spans 16 amino acids. The V gene end was trimmed by 0 bases and the J gene end by 1 base; junction bases not matched to a gene: 3. From germline, CDR1 is MRHNA and CDR2 SNTAGT. CDR3 loop: CASSDSGTASYNEQFF. For the CDR3, the DNA is TGTGCCAGCAGTGACTCCGGGACAGCTTCCTACAATGAGCAGTTCTTC.